Sequencing of this TCR beta chain was carried out in a study of blood T cells in healthy people across ages (dated by TCRdb to between 2014 and 2017). Broadly, across the study: In model experiments, template switching captured about one uniquely barcoded TCR beta cDNA molecule for every two T cells. Age-related changes in TCR beta repertoire diversity were measured in the study by deep sequencing normalized with unique cDNA molecular identifiers. Four age groups were formed from the donors: young (average around 15 years), middle-aged (around 40), aged (roughly 58) and long-lived (more than 75). To avoid experimental bias, donors of different ages were spread randomly across the sequencing lanes. For two donors (one aged 18 to 29 and one aged 80 or older), the study analyzed two additional independent replicas of 1 million unique cDNA reads from the same blood draw.

Systemically healthy Caucasian individuals from Russia, some 40 in total and aged about 6 to 90 years, were included as donors. Each donor gave ten milliliters of peripheral blood, drawn into EDTA-treated Vacutainer tubes. Ficoll-Paque density-gradient centrifugation was used to isolate PBMCs, with at least 6 million per sample. Trizol reagent was used to extract total RNA from the PBMCs, yielding at least 6 micrograms per sample. The percentages of naive CD45RAhigh/CD27high T cells were determined by flow cytometry on a PBMC aliquot from every donor. Trimming costs V 3 bases and J 8 bases, and their ends lie 10 bases apart. The CDR3 runs 12 amino acids, cysteine and phenylalanine included. Only the CDR3 part of the read is kept: 36 bases, read in frame from the first base. A word on this clonotype: Its antigen specificity is not known. No qualities accompany the bases; no much larger clone lies one base away.

Overall study results and their limits: Bulk unsorted PBMC profiling prevented conclusive comparison of naive and antigen-experienced compartments. Estimates of total diversity based on one million sequenced T cells were regarded as lower bounds and as underestimates. The percentage of naive T cells measured by flow cytometry correlated strongly with observed TCR beta diversity. The long-lived group showed more naive CD4+ T cells, fewer expanded clones and increased TCR diversity than the aged group, suggesting age selection. Observed TCR beta diversity per million T cells fell roughly linearly with age, and a significant reduction was already apparent by age around 44. Because donor CMV infection status was unknown, age-related changes in expanded clonotypes were potentially confounded.

Libraries were constructed by 5' RACE. TCRdb names Illumina HiSeq 2500 as the instrument used. A second PCR of about 6 to 11 cycles was run with a J-beta primer mix and a sample-barcoded 5' primer. A template-switch 5' adaptor carrying 12 random nucleotides introduced a unique molecular identifier onto each TCR beta cDNA molecule. Each sample yielded at least 2.5 million CDR3-containing paired-end reads. First-strand cDNA synthesis was performed from all RNA using the Mint cDNA synthesis kit, with priming by a TRBC-specific oligonucleotide. After uracil-DNA glycosylase treatment, a first 18-cycle PCR used universal primers M1SS and BC2_uni_R on all cDNA. The study's own analysis went as follows. Normalization of each sample was performed by random selection of 1 million high-quality reads, each carrying a distinct molecular identifier. Instead of being binned into consensus sequences, reads that shared molecular identifiers were thrown out. MiTCR, run with a Q25 quality threshold and the strictest error-elimination algorithm, handled CDR3 identification, clonotype clustering and error correction. Lower-bound total TCR beta diversity was estimated with a nonparametric unseen species model using Euler transformation. TCRdb's own reprocessing of the public reads used fastp at Q25 and MiXCR and kept productive beta chains. Each CDR3 protein appears once, grouped with its most common genes and DNA. These V and J calls derive from TCRdb rather than the authors' analysis. A total of some 640,000 distinct CDR3 sequences appear in this sample, around 31% of them only once. The top ten clonotypes cover approximately 14% of the sample.

This receptor was obtained from an elderly woman in good health. Here the chain combines TRBV12-3 or TRBV12-4 and TRBJ1-1; the D gene is not confidently resolved. Sample: blood. This receptor has the CDR3 CASSFGRNEAFF. The sequence in DNA is TGTGCCAGCAGTTTCGGCAGGAACGAAGCTTTCTTT.